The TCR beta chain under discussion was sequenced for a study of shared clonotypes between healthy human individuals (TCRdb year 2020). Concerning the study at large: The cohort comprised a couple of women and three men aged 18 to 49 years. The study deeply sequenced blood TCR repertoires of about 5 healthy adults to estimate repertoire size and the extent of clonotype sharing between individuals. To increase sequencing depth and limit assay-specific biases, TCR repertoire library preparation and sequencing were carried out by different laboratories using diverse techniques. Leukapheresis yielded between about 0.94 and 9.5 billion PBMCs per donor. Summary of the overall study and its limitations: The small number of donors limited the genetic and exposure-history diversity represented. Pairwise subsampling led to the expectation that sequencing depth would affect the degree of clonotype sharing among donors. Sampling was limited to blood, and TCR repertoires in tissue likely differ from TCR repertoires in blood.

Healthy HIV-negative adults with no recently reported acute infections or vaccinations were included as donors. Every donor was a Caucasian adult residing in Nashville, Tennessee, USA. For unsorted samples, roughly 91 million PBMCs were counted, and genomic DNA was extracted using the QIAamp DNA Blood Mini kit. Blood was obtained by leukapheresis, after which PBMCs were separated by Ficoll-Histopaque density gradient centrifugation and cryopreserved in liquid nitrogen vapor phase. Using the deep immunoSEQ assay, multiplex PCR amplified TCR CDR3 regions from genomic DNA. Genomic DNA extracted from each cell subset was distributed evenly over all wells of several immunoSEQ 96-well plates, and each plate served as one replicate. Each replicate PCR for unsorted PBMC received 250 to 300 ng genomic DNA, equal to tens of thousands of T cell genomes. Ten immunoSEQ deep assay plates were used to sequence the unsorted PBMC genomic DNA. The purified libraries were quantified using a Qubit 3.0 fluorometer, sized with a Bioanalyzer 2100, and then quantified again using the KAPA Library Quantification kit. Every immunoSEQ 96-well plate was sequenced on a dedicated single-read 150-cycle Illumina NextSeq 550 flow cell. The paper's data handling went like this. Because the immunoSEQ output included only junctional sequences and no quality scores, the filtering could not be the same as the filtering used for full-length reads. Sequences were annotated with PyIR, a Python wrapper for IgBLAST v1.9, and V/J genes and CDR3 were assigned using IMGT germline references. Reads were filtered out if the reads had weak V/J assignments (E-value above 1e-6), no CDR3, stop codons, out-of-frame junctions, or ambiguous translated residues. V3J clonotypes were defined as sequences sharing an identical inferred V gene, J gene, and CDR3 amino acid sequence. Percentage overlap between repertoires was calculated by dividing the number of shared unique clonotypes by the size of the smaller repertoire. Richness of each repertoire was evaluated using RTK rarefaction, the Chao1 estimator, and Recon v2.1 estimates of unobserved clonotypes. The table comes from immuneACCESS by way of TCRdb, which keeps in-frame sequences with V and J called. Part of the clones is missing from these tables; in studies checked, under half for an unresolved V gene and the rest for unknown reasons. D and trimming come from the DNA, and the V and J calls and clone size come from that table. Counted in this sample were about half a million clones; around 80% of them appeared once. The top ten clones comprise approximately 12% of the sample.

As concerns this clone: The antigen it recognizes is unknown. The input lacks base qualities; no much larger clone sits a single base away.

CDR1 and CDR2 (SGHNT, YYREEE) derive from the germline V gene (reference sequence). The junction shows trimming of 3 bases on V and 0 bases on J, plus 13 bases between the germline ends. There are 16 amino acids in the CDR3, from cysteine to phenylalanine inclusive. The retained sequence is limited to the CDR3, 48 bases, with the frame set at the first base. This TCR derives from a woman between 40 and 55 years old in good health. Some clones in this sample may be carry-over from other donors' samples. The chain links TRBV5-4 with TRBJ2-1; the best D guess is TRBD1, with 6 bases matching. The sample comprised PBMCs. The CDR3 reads CASSSRGGGSYNEQFF. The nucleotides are TGTGCCAGCAGCTCCAGGGGCGGTGGCTCCTACAATGAGCAGTTCTTC.